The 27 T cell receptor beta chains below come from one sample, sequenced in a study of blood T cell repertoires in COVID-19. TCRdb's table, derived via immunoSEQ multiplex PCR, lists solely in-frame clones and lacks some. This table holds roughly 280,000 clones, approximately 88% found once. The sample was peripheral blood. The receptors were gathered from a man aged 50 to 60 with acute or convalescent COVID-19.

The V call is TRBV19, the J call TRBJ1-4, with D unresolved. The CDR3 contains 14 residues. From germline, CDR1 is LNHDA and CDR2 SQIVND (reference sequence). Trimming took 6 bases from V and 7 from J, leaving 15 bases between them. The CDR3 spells CASSSNGGFEKLFF. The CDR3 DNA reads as TGTGCCAGTAGCTCCAATGGCGGGTTTGAAAAACTGTTTTTT.

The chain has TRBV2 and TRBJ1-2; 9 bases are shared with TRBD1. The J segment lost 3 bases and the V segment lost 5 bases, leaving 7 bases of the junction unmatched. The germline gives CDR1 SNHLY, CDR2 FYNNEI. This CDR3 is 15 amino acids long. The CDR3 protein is CASSKGTGIDYGYTF. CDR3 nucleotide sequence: TGTGCCAGCAGTAAAGGGACAGGGATTGACTATGGCTACACCTTC. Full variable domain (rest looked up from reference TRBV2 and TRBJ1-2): EPEVTQTPSHQVTQMGQEVILRCVPISNHLYFYWYRQILGQKVEFLVSFYNNEISEKSEIFDDQFSVERPDGSNFTLKIRSTKLEDSAMYFCASSKGTGIDYGYTFGSGTRLTVV.

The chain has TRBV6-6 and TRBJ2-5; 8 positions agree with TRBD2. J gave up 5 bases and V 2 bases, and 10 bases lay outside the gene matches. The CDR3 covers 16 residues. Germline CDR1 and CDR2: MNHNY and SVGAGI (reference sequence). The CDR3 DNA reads TGTGCCAGCAGTTACCCTACTAGCCGGGGGGGGGAGACCCAGTACTTC. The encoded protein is CASSYPTSRGGETQYF.

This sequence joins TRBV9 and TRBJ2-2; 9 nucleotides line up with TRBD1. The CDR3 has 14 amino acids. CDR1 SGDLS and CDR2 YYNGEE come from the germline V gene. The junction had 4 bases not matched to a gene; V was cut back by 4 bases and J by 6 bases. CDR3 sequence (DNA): TGTGCCAGCAGCTCCACAGGGGGCTCCGGGGAGCTGTTTTTT. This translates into CASSSTGGSGELFF.

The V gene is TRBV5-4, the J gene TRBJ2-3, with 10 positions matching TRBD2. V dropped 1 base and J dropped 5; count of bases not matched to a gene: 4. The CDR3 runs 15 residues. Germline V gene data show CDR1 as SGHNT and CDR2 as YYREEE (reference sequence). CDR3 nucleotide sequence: TGTGCCAGCAGCTTGCCCCGGACTAGCGGAGATACGCAGTATTTT. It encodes CASSLPRTSGDTQYF.

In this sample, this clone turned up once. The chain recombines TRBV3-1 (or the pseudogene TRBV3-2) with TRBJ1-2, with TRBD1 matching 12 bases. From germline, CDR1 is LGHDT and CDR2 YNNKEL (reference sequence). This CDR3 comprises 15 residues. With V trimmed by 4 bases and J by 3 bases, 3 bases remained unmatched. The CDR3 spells CASSPGTGGHYGYTF. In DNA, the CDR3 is TGTGCCAGCAGCCCAGGGACAGGGGGCCACTATGGCTACACCTTC.

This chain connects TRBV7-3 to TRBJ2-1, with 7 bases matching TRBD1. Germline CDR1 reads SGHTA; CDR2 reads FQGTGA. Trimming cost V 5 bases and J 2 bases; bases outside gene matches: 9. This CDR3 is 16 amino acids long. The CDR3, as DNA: TGTGCCAGCAGCCCCTCGGGTCAGGGGGCCTACAATGAGCAGTTCTTC. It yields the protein CASSPSGQGAYNEQFF.

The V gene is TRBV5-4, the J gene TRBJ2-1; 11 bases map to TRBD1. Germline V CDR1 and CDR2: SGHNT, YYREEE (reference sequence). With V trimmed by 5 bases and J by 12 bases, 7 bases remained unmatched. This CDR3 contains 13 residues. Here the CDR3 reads CASRVGTGGLQFF. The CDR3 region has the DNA TGTGCCAGCAGGGTAGGGACAGGGGGTCTGCAGTTCTTC.

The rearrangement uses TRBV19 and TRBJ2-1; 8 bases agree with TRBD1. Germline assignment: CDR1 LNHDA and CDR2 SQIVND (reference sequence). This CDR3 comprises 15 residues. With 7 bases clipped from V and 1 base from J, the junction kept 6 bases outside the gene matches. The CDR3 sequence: CASNSNRGSYNEQFF. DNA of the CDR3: TGTGCCAGTAACTCGAACAGGGGGTCCTACAATGAGCAGTTCTTC.

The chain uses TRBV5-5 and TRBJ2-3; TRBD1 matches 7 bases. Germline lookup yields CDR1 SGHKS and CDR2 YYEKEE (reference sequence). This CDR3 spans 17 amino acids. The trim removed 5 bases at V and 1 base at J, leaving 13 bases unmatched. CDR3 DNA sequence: TGTGCCAGCAGTTTCCTCCGGGACAGCCATGGCACAGATACGCAGTATTTT. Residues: CASSFLRDSHGTDTQYF.

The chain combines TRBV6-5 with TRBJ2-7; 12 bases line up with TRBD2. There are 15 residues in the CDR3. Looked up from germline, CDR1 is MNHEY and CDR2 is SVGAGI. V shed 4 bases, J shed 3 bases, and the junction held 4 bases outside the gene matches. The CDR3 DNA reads TGTGCCAGCAGTTCTCCGGGACTAGCGGGCTACGAGCAGTACTTC. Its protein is CASSSPGLAGYEQYF.

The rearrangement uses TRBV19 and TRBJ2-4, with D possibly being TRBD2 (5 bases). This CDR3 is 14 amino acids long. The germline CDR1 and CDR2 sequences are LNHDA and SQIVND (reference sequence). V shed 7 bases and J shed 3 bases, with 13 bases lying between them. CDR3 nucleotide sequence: TGTGCCAGTAAAGTTAAGGGAGTCAAAAACATTCAGTACTTC. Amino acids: CASKVKGVKNIQYF.

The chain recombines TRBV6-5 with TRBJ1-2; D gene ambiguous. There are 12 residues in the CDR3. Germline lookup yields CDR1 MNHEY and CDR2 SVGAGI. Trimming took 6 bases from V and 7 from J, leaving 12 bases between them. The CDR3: CASRSGGRGYTF. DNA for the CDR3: TGTGCCAGCAGATCAGGAGGTCGTGGCTACACCTTC.

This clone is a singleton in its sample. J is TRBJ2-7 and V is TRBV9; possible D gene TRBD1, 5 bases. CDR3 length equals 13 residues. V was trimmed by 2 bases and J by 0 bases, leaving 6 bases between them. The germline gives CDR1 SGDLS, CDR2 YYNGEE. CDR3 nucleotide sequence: TGTGCCAGCAGCGTTGGGGCCTCCTACGAGCAGTACTTC. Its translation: CASSVGASYEQYF.

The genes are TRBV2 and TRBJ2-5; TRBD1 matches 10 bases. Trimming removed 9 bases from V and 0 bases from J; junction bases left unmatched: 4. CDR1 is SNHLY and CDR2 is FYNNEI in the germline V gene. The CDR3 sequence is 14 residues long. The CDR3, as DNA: TGTGCCAGTGGTGGACAGGGGGACCAAGAGACCCAGTACTTC. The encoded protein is CASGGQGDQETQYF.

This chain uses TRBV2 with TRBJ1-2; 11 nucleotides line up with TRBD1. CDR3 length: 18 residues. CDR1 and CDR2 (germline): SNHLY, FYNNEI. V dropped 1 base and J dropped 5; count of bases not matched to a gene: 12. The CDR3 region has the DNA TGTGCCAGCAGTGAAGTATCGGACAGGGGGCTTTGGGGTTATGGCTACACCTTC. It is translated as CASSEVSDRGLWGYGYTF.

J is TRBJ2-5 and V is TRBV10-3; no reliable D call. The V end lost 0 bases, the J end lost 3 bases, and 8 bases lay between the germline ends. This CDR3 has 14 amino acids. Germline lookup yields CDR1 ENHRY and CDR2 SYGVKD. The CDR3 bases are TGTGCCATCAGTGAGTCCGCAGGAAAAGAGACCCAGTACTTC. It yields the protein CAISESAGKETQYF.

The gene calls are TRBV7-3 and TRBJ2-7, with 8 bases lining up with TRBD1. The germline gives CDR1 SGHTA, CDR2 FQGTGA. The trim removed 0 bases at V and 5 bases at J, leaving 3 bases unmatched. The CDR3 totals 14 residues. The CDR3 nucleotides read TGTGCCAGCAGCTTAACGTCAGGGGGCCACGAGCAGTACTTC. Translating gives CASSLTSGGHEQYF.

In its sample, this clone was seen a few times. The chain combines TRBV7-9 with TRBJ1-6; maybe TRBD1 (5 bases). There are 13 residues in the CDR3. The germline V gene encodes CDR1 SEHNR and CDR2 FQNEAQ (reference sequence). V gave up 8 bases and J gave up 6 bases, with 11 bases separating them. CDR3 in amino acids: CASLGRSNSPLHF. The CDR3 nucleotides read TGTGCCAGCCTGGGGCGGAGTAATTCACCCCTCCACTTT.

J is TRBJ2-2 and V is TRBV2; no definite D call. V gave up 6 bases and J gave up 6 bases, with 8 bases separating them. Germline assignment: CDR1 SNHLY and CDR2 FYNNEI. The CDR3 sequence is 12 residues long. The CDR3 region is CASRRFPGELFF. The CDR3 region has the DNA TGTGCCAGCAGGAGGTTCCCCGGGGAGCTGTTTTTT.

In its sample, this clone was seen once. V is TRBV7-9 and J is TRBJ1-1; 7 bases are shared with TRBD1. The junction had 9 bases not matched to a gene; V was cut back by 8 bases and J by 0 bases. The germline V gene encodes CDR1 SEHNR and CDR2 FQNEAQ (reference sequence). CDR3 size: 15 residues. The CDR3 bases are TGTGCCAGCGTTAAAGGGGGGACAGTGAACACTGAAGCTTTCTTT. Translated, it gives CASVKGGTVNTEAFF. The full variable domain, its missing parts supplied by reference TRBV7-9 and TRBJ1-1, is DTGVSQNPRHKITKRGQNVTFRCDPISEHNRLYWYRQTLGQGPEFLTYFQNEAQLEKSRLLSDRFSAERPKGSFSTLEIQRTEQGDSAMYLCASVKGGTVNTEAFFGQGTRLTVV.

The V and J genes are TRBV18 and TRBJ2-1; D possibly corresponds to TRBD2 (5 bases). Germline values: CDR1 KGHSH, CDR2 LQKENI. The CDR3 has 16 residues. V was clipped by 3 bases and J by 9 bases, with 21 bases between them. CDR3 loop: CASSPLGQRTVPEQFF. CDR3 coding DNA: TGTGCCAGCTCACCCTTAGGCCAGCGGACTGTGCCTGAGCAGTTCTTC.

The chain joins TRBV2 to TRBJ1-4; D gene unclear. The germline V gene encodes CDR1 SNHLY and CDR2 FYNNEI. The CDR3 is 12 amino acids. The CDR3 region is CATRGYNEKLFF. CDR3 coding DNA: TGTGCAACCCGAGGGTATAATGAAAAACTGTTTTTT.

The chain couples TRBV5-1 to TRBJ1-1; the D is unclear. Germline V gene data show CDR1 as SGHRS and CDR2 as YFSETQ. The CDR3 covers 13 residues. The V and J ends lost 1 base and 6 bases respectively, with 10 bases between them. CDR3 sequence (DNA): TGCGCCAGCAGCTTGAACGACGGAGCTGAAGCTTTCTTT. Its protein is CASSLNDGAEAFF.

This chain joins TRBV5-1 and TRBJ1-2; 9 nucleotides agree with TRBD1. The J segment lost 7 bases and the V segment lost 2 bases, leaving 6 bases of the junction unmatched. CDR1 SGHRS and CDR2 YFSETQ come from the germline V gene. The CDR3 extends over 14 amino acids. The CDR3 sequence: CASSLTGQGGGYTF. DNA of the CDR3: TGCGCCAGCAGCTTAACGGGACAGGGAGGTGGCTACACCTTC. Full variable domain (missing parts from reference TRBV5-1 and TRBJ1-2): KAGVTQTPRYLIKTRGQQVTLSCSPISGHRSVSWYQQTPGQGLQFLFEYFSETQRNKGNFPGRFSGRQFSNSRSEMNVSTLELGDSALYLCASSLTGQGGGYTFGSGTRLTVV.

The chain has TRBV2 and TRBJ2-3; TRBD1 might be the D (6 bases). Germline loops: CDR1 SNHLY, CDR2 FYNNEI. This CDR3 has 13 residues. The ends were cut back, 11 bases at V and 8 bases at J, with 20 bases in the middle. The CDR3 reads CAGRQVSRVTQYF. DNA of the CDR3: TGTGCCGGTAGACAGGTCAGTCGCGTTACGCAGTATTTT.

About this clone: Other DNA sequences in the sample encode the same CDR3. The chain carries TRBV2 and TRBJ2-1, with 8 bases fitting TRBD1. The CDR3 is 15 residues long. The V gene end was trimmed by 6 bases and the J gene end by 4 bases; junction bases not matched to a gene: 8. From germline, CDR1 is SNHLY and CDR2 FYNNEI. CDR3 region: CASSLGQGPYNEQFF. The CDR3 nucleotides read TGTGCCAGCAGCCTTGGACAGGGACCGTACAATGAGCAGTTCTTC.